The present T cell receptor (beta chain) was sequenced within a study of blood T cell repertoires in COVID-19 (TCRdb year 2020). In terms of the full investigation: Samples from collaborators originated in the United States, Italy and Spain and spanned both the acute and convalescent phases of COVID-19. The prospective study material was composed of cDNA or gDNA derived from T cells, B-cell-depleted T cells, or PBMCs. The dataset comprised deeply sampled blood TCRbeta repertoires from subjects exposed to, actively infected with, or recovered from COVID-19. The repertoires were made available in a free public database intended to serve as a resource for research on the immune response to SARS-CoV-2. Samples were obtained from the ongoing ImmuneRACE study (first 160 participants) and from some 1,200 subjects provided by 6 global collaborators. Nearly every sample came with metadata listing a de-identified subject ID, COVID-19 status, age in years and sex. Where HLA class I and class II types were available, the types were taken from metadata supplied by the sample provider, not from assay-based typing. What the research found in general, with its limitations: Clinical and demographic metadata were provided uncurated, with the amount varying by source and participant.

TCRbeta CDR3 regions were amplified from genomic DNA by means of the immunoSEQ Assay, a bias-controlled multiplex PCR. Turning to the authors' computational methods: The number of nucleated cells in each sample was estimated from the amplification of reference gene primers within the assay. To quantify the absolute abundance of each unique TCRbeta CDR3 rearrangement, sequence reads were collapsed and filtered. Productive Simpson clonality was computed per sample as the square root of Simpson's diversity index over productive rearrangements. TCRdb's version of the immuneACCESS table is confined to in-frame rearrangements and falls short of the full clone set. An unresolved V gene accounts for under half of the shortfall where checked; the remainder is of unknown origin. D and trimming were read from the DNA, whereas the V and J calls and clone size are those reported in that table. This sample is represented by fewer than 500,000 clones; 70% to 90% of them were singletons. The top ten clonotypes cover approximately 2% of the sample.

This clone was observed a single time. It has no known antigen specificity. No per-base quality is available; no much larger clone lies one base away. In the prospective study, participants were roughly 18 to 100 years old, resided in about two dozen geographic areas of the United States, and were enrolled through a virtual design. Cohort assignment in the prospective study relied on participant-reported clinical history from a screening survey and a study questionnaire. In the prospective study, mobile phlebotomists collected whole blood, serum and a nasopharyngeal or oropharyngeal swab from each participant. Additional blood draws and questionnaires over an approximately two-month period could optionally be provided by prospective study participants. Blood samples from the prospective study were shipped frozen or at room temperature prior to DNA extraction. Its CDR3 holds 13 amino acids, cysteine through phenylalanine. Of all the DNA, just the CDR3 is kept, 39 bases in frame from base 1. According to the germline V gene, CDR1 reads SQVTM and CDR2 reads ANQGSEA. Trimming leaves V shorter by 7 bases and J shorter by 1 base, with the junction holding 4 bases beyond the gene matches.

The chain uses TRBV29-1 and TRBJ1-1, and 9 junctional nucleotides match TRBD1. This receptor was identified in a young woman with acute COVID-19. Material for sequencing was PBMCs or T cells enriched from blood (not recorded which). This receptor carries the CDR3 CSAPGQGNTEAFF. Here is the DNA: TGCAGCGCACCGGGACAGGGGAACACTGAAGCTTTCTTT.